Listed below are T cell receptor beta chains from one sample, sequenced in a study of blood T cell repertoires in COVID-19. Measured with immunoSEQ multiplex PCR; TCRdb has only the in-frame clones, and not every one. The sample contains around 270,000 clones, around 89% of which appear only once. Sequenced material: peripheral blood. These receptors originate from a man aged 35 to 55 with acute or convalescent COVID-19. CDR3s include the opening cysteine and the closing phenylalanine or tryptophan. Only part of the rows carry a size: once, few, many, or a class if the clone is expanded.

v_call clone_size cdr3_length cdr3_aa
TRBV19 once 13 CASSWTGSDEQYF
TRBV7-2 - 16 CASRLGQGGNTGELFF
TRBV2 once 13 CASGTGVDTEAFF
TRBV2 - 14 CASTPTDTNYGYTF
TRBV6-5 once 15 CAAQVGDTFTYEQYF
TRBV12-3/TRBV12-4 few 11 CASSSMTEAFF
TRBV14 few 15 CASSQGHWTFYEQYF
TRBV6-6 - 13 CASTRTGAIGYTF
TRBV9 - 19 CASSVKDWTSGGRDNEQFF
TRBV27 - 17 CASSPGRTLYSNQPQHF
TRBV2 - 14 CASRAAGDNQPQHF
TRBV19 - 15 CASSIRPSSTDTQYF
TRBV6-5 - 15 CASSYSGTEPYGYTF
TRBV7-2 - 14 CASSSRRSGYGYTF
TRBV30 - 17 CAWSPGQGARGANVLTF
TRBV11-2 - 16 CASSFRGTALSYEQYF
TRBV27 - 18 CASSPHSSIAYSNQPQHF
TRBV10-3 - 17 CAISESLSGGAYNEQFF
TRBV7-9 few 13 CASSLARNQPQHF
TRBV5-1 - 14 CASSLGQSYNEQFF
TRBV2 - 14 CASSEQGDNQPQHF
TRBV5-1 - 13 CASSGTGESPLHF
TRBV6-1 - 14 CASSEPGMFQPQHF
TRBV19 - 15 CASSQGQGIIDGYTF
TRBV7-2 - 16 CASSLAVLAADSPLHF
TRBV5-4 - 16 CASSFKLAGDTDTQYF
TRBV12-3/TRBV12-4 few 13 CASSLTPGTGAFF
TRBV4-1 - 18 CASSQSPHRTGGDYGYTF
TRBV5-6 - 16 CASSFLGDRANSPLHF
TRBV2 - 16 CASSLDGTVSTDTQYF
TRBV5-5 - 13 CASRLTENYGYTF
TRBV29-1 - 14 CSVVDSSSYNEQFF
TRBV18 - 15 CASSLTGDITGELFF
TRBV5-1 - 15 CASSLAHRANYGYTF
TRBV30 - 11 CAWTEGTEAFF
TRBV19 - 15 CASSRGTGAPGELFF
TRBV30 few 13 CAWSWKGKSPLHF
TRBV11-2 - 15 CASSQDNLGGYGYTF